These T cell receptor beta chains were read from a single sample in a study of T cells in Graves' hyperthyroidism and ophthalmopathy. MiXCR, applied by TCRdb to the multiplex PCR reads, yields one record per CDR3 protein. The profile shows approximately 400,000 distinct CDR3 sequences, around 15% of them singletons. The sequencing sample was made of blood. The receptors here all came from a man aged 45 to 65 with Graves' ophthalmopathy. Each CDR3 is given with its conserved first and last residue. The D gene is left open where the match is weak. A clone size is listed for some rows: how often the clone was seen (once, few, many), or a class if it is expanded.

J gene,V gene,D gene,clone size,CDR3 length,CDR3 DNA,CDR3 protein
TRBJ2-1,TRBV28,TRBD2,many,16,TGTGCCAGCAGCTCCGGACTAGCGGGTACTGGGGATGAGCAGTTCTTC,CASSSGLAGTGDEQFF
TRBJ1-5,TRBV5-5,.,few,18,TGTGCCAGCACCCACGGGCCCACGCTGATTACGAGCAATCAGCCCCAGCATTTT,CASTHGPTLITSNQPQHF
TRBJ1-2,TRBV27,TRBD1,.,15,TGTGCCAGCAGTTTTCAGGGGGCGCGAGACTATGGCTACACCTTC,CASSFQGARDYGYTF
TRBJ2-3,TRBV5-1,.,many,15,TGCGCCAGCAGCTTTAAAAGGGCGGTCACAGATACGCAGTATTTT,CASSFKRAVTDTQYF
TRBJ2-1,TRBV5-1,.,many,16,TGCGCCAGCAGCTGGAGACGGGGAGGAATGGGCAATGAGCAGTTCTTC,CASSWRRGGMGNEQFF
TRBJ2-2,TRBV29-1,.,few,11,TGCGTAGGAAGGGTCACCGGGGAGCTGTTTTTT,CVGRVTGELFF
TRBJ2-5,TRBV13,TRBD2,many,16,TGTGCCAGCAGCCTTTTAGCGGGAGGATTGCGAGAGACCCAGTACTTC,CASSLLAGGLRETQYF
TRBJ2-7,TRBV6-2/TRBV6-3,TRBD2,many,23,TGTGCCAGCAGTTACGCTACCGGGACAGGGGGGCCCGGGACTAGCGGGAGTGTCAACGAGCAGTACTTC,CASSYATGTGGPGTSGSVNEQYF
TRBJ2-7,TRBV27,TRBD1,.,15,TGCGCCAGCAGCCAAGACCCAACAGGGGACTACGAGCAGTACTTC,CASSQDPTGDYEQYF
TRBJ2-1,TRBV11-3,.,few,13,TGTGCCAGCAGCTTAGGTGGCAAAATACTACCGTTCTTC,CASSLGGKILPFF
TRBJ2-3,TRBV4-1,TRBD1,.,17,TGCGCCAGCAGCCAAGAGGTAGGGGACAGACTCACAGATACGCAGTATTTT,CASSQEVGDRLTDTQYF
TRBJ2-5,TRBV30,.,many,14,TGTGCCTGGAGTAAGGCTAGCCCGTCGGAGACCCAGTACTTC,CAWSKASPSETQYF
TRBJ1-1,TRBV18,.,many,17,TGTGCCAGCTTCTCCCAACTACTGGGGGACGAAGGCACTGAAGCTTTCTTT,CASFSQLLGDEGTEAFF
TRBJ2-5,TRBV7-8,TRBD1,few,15,TGTGCCAGCAACCGTGGGACAGTCTACCAAGAGACCCAGTACTTC,CASNRGTVYQETQYF
TRBJ2-1,TRBV28,TRBD1,.,11,TGTGCCGGACAGGGTATGGATGAGCAGTTCTTC,CAGQGMDEQFF
TRBJ2-5,TRBV20-1,.,few,12,TGCAGTGCTAAGGTTTGGGCTGAGACCCAGTACTTC,CSAKVWAETQYF